These T cell receptor beta chains were read from a single sample in a study of cytomegalovirus exposure and HLA in healthy donors. Data came from immunoSEQ multiplex PCR; TCRdb stores just in-frame clones and leaves some out. The sample has approximately 300,000 clones, over 70% seen once. The material sequenced was PBMCs. The receptors stem from a girl aged 2 to 10 in good health and CMV-seronegative. CDR3s include the opening cysteine and the closing phenylalanine or tryptophan. Each record gives: D gene, J gene, clone size, V gene, CDR3 protein, CDR3 DNA. The D gene is left open where the match is weak. Some rows mark clone size as missing; the rest say once, few, many or name a class of expanded clone.

D gene: .; J gene: TRBJ2-1; clone size: once; V gene: TRBV7-7; CDR3 protein: CASSLVREPTSNNEQFF; CDR3 DNA: TGTGCCAGCAGCTTAGTCAGGGAACCGACCTCCAACAATGAGCAGTTCTTC
D gene: .; J gene: TRBJ2-7; clone size: .; V gene: TRBV29-1; CDR3 protein: CSVFMAGSYEQYF; CDR3 DNA: TGCAGCGTATTTATGGCGGGATCCTACGAGCAGTACTTC
D gene: .; J gene: TRBJ2-6; clone size: .; V gene: TRBV9; CDR3 protein: CASSLHRVSGANVLTF; CDR3 DNA: TGTGCCAGCAGCCTACACAGGGTCTCCGGGGCCAACGTCCTGACTTTC
D gene: .; J gene: TRBJ2-4; clone size: few; V gene: TRBV19; CDR3 protein: CASNNRNIQYF; CDR3 DNA: TGTGCCAGTAATAATAGAAACATTCAGTACTTC
D gene: .; J gene: TRBJ2-7; clone size: few; V gene: TRBV5-1; CDR3 protein: CASSPLQGGSYEQYF; CDR3 DNA: TGCGCCAGCAGCCCCCTACAGGGGGGGAGCTACGAGCAGTACTTC
D gene: .; J gene: TRBJ2-1; clone size: .; V gene: TRBV29-1; CDR3 protein: CSVEERDNEQFF; CDR3 DNA: TGCAGCGTTGAAGAGCGCGACAATGAGCAGTTCTTC
D gene: .; J gene: TRBJ2-1; clone size: .; V gene: TRBV29-1; CDR3 protein: CSVAQGSEQFF; CDR3 DNA: TGCAGCGTCGCCCAGGGGAGTGAGCAGTTCTTC
D gene: .; J gene: TRBJ1-4; clone size: .; V gene: TRBV28; CDR3 protein: CASSLPQTGEKLFF; CDR3 DNA: TGTGCCAGCAGTTTACCCCAAACAGGGGAAAAACTGTTTTTT
D gene: .; J gene: TRBJ2-2; clone size: once; V gene: TRBV7-2; CDR3 protein: CASSFDGAGELFF; CDR3 DNA: TGTGCCAGCAGCTTCGACGGGGCCGGGGAGCTGTTTTTT
D gene: .; J gene: TRBJ1-4; clone size: .; V gene: TRBV5-6; CDR3 protein: CASSDSAEKLFF; CDR3 DNA: TGTGCCAGCAGCGACTCAGCGGAAAAACTGTTTTTT
D gene: TRBD1; J gene: TRBJ2-6; clone size: few; V gene: TRBV19; CDR3 protein: CASKPGTGHILTDSGANVLTF; CDR3 DNA: TGTGCCAGTAAACCCGGGACAGGGCATATATTGACGGACTCTGGGGCCAACGTCCTGACTTTC
D gene: .; J gene: TRBJ1-2; clone size: few; V gene: TRBV27; CDR3 protein: CASSLRSGNRGYTF; CDR3 DNA: TGTGCCAGCAGTTTAAGGTCCGGGAACCGTGGCTACACCTTC
D gene: TRBD1; J gene: TRBJ2-7; clone size: .; V gene: TRBV7-8; CDR3 protein: CASSLGTGPYEQYF; CDR3 DNA: TGTGCCAGCAGCTTAGGGACAGGGCCCTACGAGCAGTACTTC
D gene: .; J gene: TRBJ1-1; clone size: .; V gene: TRBV18; CDR3 protein: CASSGVSGRRLW; CDR3 DNA: TGTGCCAGCTCCGGGGTATCTGGACGCCGGCTCTGG
D gene: TRBD2; J gene: TRBJ2-7; clone size: .; V gene: TRBV5-1; CDR3 protein: CASSGSTSGRSYEQYF; CDR3 DNA: TGCGCCAGCAGCGGCTCAACTAGCGGGAGGTCCTACGAGCAGTACTTC
D gene: .; J gene: TRBJ1-4; clone size: .; V gene: TRBV19; CDR3 protein: CASRPDSATNEKLFF; CDR3 DNA: TGTGCCAGTAGGCCGGACAGTGCAACTAATGAAAAACTGTTTTTT
D gene: TRBD1; J gene: TRBJ2-7; clone size: .; V gene: TRBV13; CDR3 protein: CASSSGQGSYEQYF; CDR3 DNA: TGTGCCAGCAGCTCCGGACAGGGGTCCTACGAGCAGTACTTC
D gene: TRBD2; J gene: TRBJ2-7; clone size: .; V gene: TRBV27; CDR3 protein: CASSLLAGGPGITYEQYF; CDR3 DNA: TGTGCCAGCAGTTTACTAGCGGGGGGGCCGGGGATCACCTACGAGCAGTACTTC
D gene: .; J gene: TRBJ2-1; clone size: .; V gene: TRBV6-1; CDR3 protein: CASSELGASSNEQFF; CDR3 DNA: TGTGCCAGCAGTGAACTGGGGGCTTCCTCCAATGAGCAGTTCTTC
D gene: .; J gene: TRBJ2-7; clone size: .; V gene: TRBV5-3; CDR3 protein: CARSLGEGVGGPSYEQYF; CDR3 DNA: TGTGCCAGAAGCCTTGGAGAGGGGGTGGGAGGGCCTTCCTACGAGCAGTACTTC
D gene: TRBD2; J gene: TRBJ2-1; clone size: .; V gene: TRBV6-1; CDR3 protein: CASSGTSGSSDEQFF; CDR3 DNA: TGTGCCAGCAGTGGGACTAGCGGGAGTTCCGATGAGCAGTTCTTC
D gene: TRBD1; J gene: TRBJ1-2; clone size: .; V gene: TRBV19; CDR3 protein: CASTVGGGINGYTF; CDR3 DNA: TGTGCCAGTACCGTCGGAGGGGGCATAAACGGCTACACCTTC
D gene: TRBD2; J gene: TRBJ2-7; clone size: .; V gene: TRBV10-3; CDR3 protein: CAIFGGGYEQYF; CDR3 DNA: TGTGCCATTTTCGGCGGGGGCTACGAGCAGTACTTC
D gene: .; J gene: TRBJ2-1; clone size: once; V gene: TRBV6-5; CDR3 protein: CASSKLDPYNEQFF; CDR3 DNA: TGTGCCAGCAGTAAACTAGATCCCTACAATGAGCAGTTCTTC
D gene: TRBD2; J gene: TRBJ2-1; clone size: .; V gene: TRBV4-1; CDR3 protein: CASSWVLAGGNDEQFF; CDR3 DNA: TGCGCCAGCAGTTGGGTACTAGCGGGGGGGAACGATGAGCAGTTCTTC
D gene: .; J gene: TRBJ2-3; clone size: once; V gene: TRBV7-9; CDR3 protein: CASSPKGGKGIDTQYF; CDR3 DNA: TGTGCCAGCAGCCCGAAGGGCGGGAAGGGAATAGATACGCAGTATTTT
D gene: .; J gene: TRBJ2-7; clone size: .; V gene: TRBV4-1; CDR3 protein: CASSHPQPGTYEQYF; CDR3 DNA: TGCGCCAGCAGCCATCCCCAGCCGGGAACCTACGAGCAGTACTTC
D gene: TRBD2; J gene: TRBJ2-7; clone size: .; V gene: TRBV9; CDR3 protein: CASSVPILTSGGPTPYEQYF; CDR3 DNA: TGTGCCAGCAGCGTCCCAATCCTCACTAGCGGCGGCCCCACCCCCTACGAGCAGTACTTC
D gene: TRBD1; J gene: TRBJ1-1; clone size: few; V gene: TRBV5-1; CDR3 protein: CASSLGQGFYTEAFF; CDR3 DNA: TGCGCCAGCAGCTTGGGACAGGGTTTTTACACTGAAGCTTTCTTT
D gene: .; J gene: TRBJ1-6; clone size: .; V gene: TRBV11-2; CDR3 protein: CASSSIRSSYNSPLHF; CDR3 DNA: TGTGCCAGCAGCTCCATAAGGAGCTCCTATAATTCACCCCTCCACTTT
D gene: TRBD2; J gene: TRBJ2-3; clone size: .; V gene: TRBV4-2; CDR3 protein: CASSQEAGGSPGTDTQYF; CDR3 DNA: TGTGCCAGCAGCCAAGAAGCGGGAGGGTCCCCCGGCACAGATACGCAGTATTTT
D gene: TRBD1; J gene: TRBJ2-2; clone size: .; V gene: TRBV11-2; CDR3 protein: CASRVPGQANTGELFF; CDR3 DNA: TGTGCCAGCAGGGTACCGGGACAGGCGAACACCGGGGAGCTGTTTTTT
D gene: .; J gene: TRBJ1-3; clone size: .; V gene: TRBV28; CDR3 protein: CASGIQRNTIYF; CDR3 DNA: TGTGCCAGCGGAATACAGAGAAACACCATATATTTT
D gene: .; J gene: TRBJ1-1; clone size: .; V gene: TRBV9; CDR3 protein: CASGLQGGDEAFF; CDR3 DNA: TGTGCCAGCGGCCTACAGGGAGGGGATGAAGCTTTCTTT
D gene: .; J gene: TRBJ1-3; clone size: .; V gene: TRBV28; CDR3 protein: CASRISGNSGNTIYF; CDR3 DNA: TGTGCCAGCAGGATATCAGGGAACTCTGGAAACACCATATATTTT
D gene: .; J gene: TRBJ2-7; clone size: few; V gene: TRBV9; CDR3 protein: CASSETGTSSYEQYF; CDR3 DNA: TGTGCCAGCAGCGAAACCGGGACTTCCAGCTACGAGCAGTACTTC
D gene: .; J gene: TRBJ1-1; clone size: once; V gene: TRBV7-9; CDR3 protein: CASSLEAGREAFF; CDR3 DNA: TGTGCCAGCAGCTTAGAGGCTGGGAGGGAAGCTTTCTTT
D gene: .; J gene: TRBJ1-2; clone size: .; V gene: TRBV18; CDR3 protein: CASSPGAPGYGYTF; CDR3 DNA: TGTGCCAGCTCACCAGGGGCCCCGGGCTATGGCTACACCTTC
D gene: TRBD1; J gene: TRBJ1-5; clone size: .; V gene: TRBV2; CDR3 protein: CASSQQGYSNQPQHF; CDR3 DNA: TGTGCCAGCAGCCAACAGGGGTATAGCAATCAGCCCCAGCATTTT
D gene: .; J gene: TRBJ2-1; clone size: once; V gene: TRBV19; CDR3 protein: CASSISGYEQFF; CDR3 DNA: TGTGCCAGTAGTATAAGCGGCTATGAGCAGTTCTTC
D gene: .; J gene: TRBJ2-7; clone size: once; V gene: TRBV9; CDR3 protein: CASSARVSSYEQYF; CDR3 DNA: TGTGCCAGCAGCGCGAGGGTTAGTAGCTACGAGCAGTACTTC
D gene: .; J gene: TRBJ2-1; clone size: .; V gene: TRBV7-9; CDR3 protein: CASSPLGGRGNEQFF; CDR3 DNA: TGTGCCAGCAGCCCCCTCGGGGGGCGAGGAAATGAGCAGTTCTTC
D gene: .; J gene: TRBJ2-7; clone size: .; V gene: TRBV9; CDR3 protein: CASSVADANYEQYF; CDR3 DNA: TGTGCCAGCAGCGTAGCAGACGCTAACTACGAGCAGTACTTC
D gene: TRBD1; J gene: TRBJ1-2; clone size: .; V gene: TRBV9; CDR3 protein: CASSEGQGEDYGYTF; CDR3 DNA: TGTGCCAGCAGCGAGGGACAGGGGGAAGACTATGGCTACACCTTC
D gene: .; J gene: TRBJ1-4; clone size: .; V gene: TRBV2; CDR3 protein: CASDPGNEKLFF; CDR3 DNA: TGTGCCAGCGATCCAGGGAATGAAAAACTGTTTTTT
D gene: TRBD2; J gene: TRBJ2-5; clone size: .; V gene: TRBV6-1; CDR3 protein: CASSLAGERETQYF; CDR3 DNA: TGTGCCAGCAGTTTAGCGGGAGAGAGGGAGACCCAGTACTTC
D gene: .; J gene: TRBJ1-1; clone size: .; V gene: TRBV29-1; CDR3 protein: CSVEGAKLINTEAFF; CDR3 DNA: TGCAGCGTTGAGGGGGCAAAACTCATTAACACTGAAGCTTTCTTT